Sequencing of this T cell receptor beta chain was carried out in a study of T-cell memory formation after mild COVID-19. Study-level background: TCR clusters were mostly donor specific.

There are a few counts of this clonotype. Its specificity is unknown. General study findings and limits: There was no confirmation that second-wave clones peaking on day 37 were SARS-CoV-2 specific. For contracting clones, CD4+ ones sat mainly in CM and EM, CD8+ in EMRA.

TCRdb reprocessed the 5' RACE reads with MiXCR, giving one entry per CDR3 protein. The table includes about 170,000 distinct CDR3 sequences, under 15% detected once. The sequence was collected from a man in his late teens or twenties who had mild COVID-19 (a few samples of this study predate the infection). Cell type and time point are not known. Sequencing was performed on PBMCs or a T cell subset sorted from them (not recorded which).

The CDR3 loop reads CASSPGTVDTEAFF. The CDR3 DNA reads TGCGCCAGCAGCCCCGGGACAGTGGACACTGAAGCTTTCTTT. The gene calls are TRBV5-1 and TRBJ1-1; TRBD1 matches 7 bases. Per the germline V gene, CDR1 is SGHRS and CDR2 is YFSETQ. The CDR3 runs to 14 residues. Trimming removed 4 bases from V and 3 bases from J; junction bases left unmatched: 6. The variable domain in full, completed from reference TRBV5-1 and TRBJ1-1, reads KAGVTQTPRYLIKTRGQQVTLSCSPISGHRSVSWYQQTPGQGLQFLFEYFSETQRNKGNFPGRFSGRQFSNSRSEMNVSTLELGDSALYLCASSPGTVDTEAFFGQGTRLTVV.